The T cell receptor beta chain under discussion was sequenced for a study of blood T cell repertoires in COVID-19. Measured with immunoSEQ multiplex PCR; TCRdb has only the in-frame clones, and not every one. Of hundreds of thousands of clones in the sample, over 75% were seen once. Assignments of participants to cohorts depended upon their own reported clinical history. The germline V gene encodes CDR1 SQVTM and CDR2 ANQGSEA. This CDR3 spans 16 amino acids. V lost 6 bases and J lost 3; bases outside the gene matches: 13. This clone was picked up one time. The rearrangement links TRBV29-1 to TRBJ2-4; 8 bases line up with TRBD1. Sequenced sample: PBMCs or T cells enriched from blood (not recorded which). The origin of this receptor is a woman aged 35 to 49 who had recovered from COVID-19. In DNA form, the CDR3 reads TGCAGCGTCTCCACGGACAGGGAAGTGGACAAAAACATTCAGTACTTC. Translated, it gives CSVSTDREVDKNIQYF.